The 2 T cell receptor beta chains below all came from one sample that was sequenced in a study of blood T cell repertoires in COVID-19 (dated by TCRdb to between 2020 and 2021). Libraries were prepared through the immunoSEQ multiplex PCR assay. This is the immuneACCESS table as TCRdb keeps it, with only in-frame sequences that have V and J called. A part of the clones is gone; compared with another copy, unresolved V genes explain less than half, and the rest is unexplained. This sample is represented by a few hundred thousand clones; around 87% of them were singletons. Roughly 2.3% of the sample is held by the ten biggest clonotypes. Input material: peripheral blood. Every receptor here comes from a man between 18 and 35 years old with active or convalescent COVID-19.

Only one count was recorded for this clone. The J gene is TRBJ2-1, the V gene TRBV7-9; D gene unclear. Germline values: CDR1 SEHNR, CDR2 FQNEAQ (reference sequence). The CDR3 totals 17 residues. With 5 bases removed from V and 7 bases from J, the gap between germline ends came to 24 bases. CDR3 amino acids: CASSPQVGSFRGNEQFF. The CDR3 DNA follows: TGTGCCAGCAGCCCCCAGGTGGGTAGTTTCCGTGGGAATGAGCAGTTCTTC. Full variable domain (remainder filled in from reference TRBV7-9 and TRBJ2-1): DTGVSQNPRHKITKRGQNVTFRCDPISEHNRLYWYRQTLGQGPEFLTYFQNEAQLEKSRLLSDRFSAERPKGSFSTLEIQRTEQGDSAMYLCASSPQVGSFRGNEQFFGPGTRLTVL.

This sequence joins TRBV7-2 and TRBJ2-1; 7 bases agree with TRBD2. Trimming took 2 bases from V and 5 from J; bases not matched to a gene: 6. Germline assignment: CDR1 SGHTA and CDR2 FQGNSA. This CDR3 contains 15 residues. DNA of the CDR3: TGTGCCAGCAGCTTATTTCCCGGGAGGAACAATGAGCAGTTCTTC. As protein: CASSLFPGRNNEQFF.